The clone carrying this TCR beta chain was observed a handful of times. Its target is not known. This sample was taken from a study of T-cell reconstitution after alpha-beta-depleted transplantation in children. General study results and limits: Certain patients had high TCRbeta diversity at day 60, and it came from recipient T cells and thymic progenitors that survived. Once a year had passed after transplant, T-cell counts and diversity came mostly from newly produced T cells. In patients about two months after transplant, alpha-beta T cells reportedly arose from several hundred expanded graft clones.

Preparation of the TCRbeta library involved a method that used unique molecular identifiers. One entry per CDR3 protein, called by TCRdb with MiXCR from the PCR reads. Of roughly 200,000 distinct CDR3 sequences in the sample, 5.5% to 7% were seen once. This CDR3 is built from 14 residues. Germline trimming cut 5 bases from V and 0 bases from J; bases unmatched to any gene: 4. Per germline, CDR1 SGHDT and CDR2 YYEEEE. The J gene is TRBJ1-1, the V gene TRBV5-6; 7 bases are a match to TRBD1. The receptor comes from a boy between 2 and 10 years old with acute lymphoblastic leukemia, due to receive a stem cell transplant. The sequenced sample was PBMCs, obtained before TCRalphabeta/CD19-depleted stem cell transplant. The DNA for the CDR3 is TGTGCCAGCAGGACCGGGACAGTGAACACTGAAGCTTTCTTT. Protein: CASRTGTVNTEAFF.